The rows below give T cell receptor beta chains drawn from one sample of a study of shared clonotypes between healthy human individuals. This table comes from immunoSEQ multiplex PCR, and its TCRdb copy is limited to in-frame clones, with some not included. There are roughly 770,000 clones in the sample; about 96% occur only once, and 0.2% to 0.25% lies in the top ten. The sequenced sample consisted of naive CD8+ T cells sorted from blood. The receptor set was obtained from a man younger than 45 in good health. CDR3s include the opening cysteine and the closing phenylalanine or tryptophan. A D gene is named only where the DNA matches it firmly. The size of a clone is reported for some rows only, either as once, few or many, or as a class for expanded clones.

j_call v_call d_call clone_size cdr3_nt cdr3_aa
TRBJ1-5 TRBV21-1 . . TGTGCCAGCAGCAAAGAGACCGTGCACAGGGGATCCAATCAGCCCCAGCATTTT CASSKETVHRGSNQPQHF
TRBJ1-1 TRBV27 . . TGTGCCAGCAGTTTATCTGGGAGAGGGACTTTCTTT CASSLSGRGTFF
TRBJ2-7 TRBV5-1 TRBD2 . TGCGCCAGCAGCCTCGAACTAGCGGGAGTATACGAGCAGTACTTC CASSLELAGVYEQYF
TRBJ2-7 TRBV7-9 . . TGTGCCAGCAGCTCCCCCGGGGACGAACATTACGAGCAGTACTTC CASSSPGDEHYEQYF
TRBJ2-1 TRBV9 . . TGTGCCAGCAGCGTTTGGCTAGCCGGCTACAATGAGCAGTTCTTC CASSVWLAGYNEQFF
TRBJ1-2 TRBV11-2 . . TGTGCCAGCAGCTTCCCCGGGGGTAACTATGGCTACACCTTC CASSFPGGNYGYTF
TRBJ2-7 TRBV5-1 . . TGCGCCAGCAGCTTCCGGGATTCAACCTACGAGCAGTACTTC CASSFRDSTYEQYF
TRBJ2-1 TRBV29-1 TRBD2 once TGCAGCGTTGAAGGGACTAGCGGCTACAGCTCCTACAATGAGCAGTTCTTC CSVEGTSGYSSYNEQFF
TRBJ2-1 TRBV30 TRBD2 . TGTGCCTGGAGACCTTCCCGGGGACTAGCAGCCTACAATGAGCAGTTCTTC CAWRPSRGLAAYNEQFF
TRBJ2-7 TRBV10-3 . . TGTGCCACCACGATGGAGTTTTCCTACGAGCAGTACTTC CATTMEFSYEQYF
TRBJ2-5 TRBV29-1 . . TGCAGCGTTGAAGGGGTCCTCCAGGGGATACGAGAGACCCAGTACTTC CSVEGVLQGIRETQYF
TRBJ2-5 TRBV7-9 . . TGTGCCAGCAGAATGGGACTTCAAGAGACCCAGTACTTC CASRMGLQETQYF
TRBJ2-3 TRBV10-2 TRBD1 few TGCGCCAGCAGTGGGGACAGGGATTTTGGGCAGTATTTT CASSGDRDFGQYF
TRBJ1-5 TRBV10-3 . . TGTGCCATCAGTTTAGAAGACTCACATAGCAATCAGCCCCAGCATTTT CAISLEDSHSNQPQHF
TRBJ2-1 TRBV7-2 . . TGTGCCAGCAGCTCCCGTAGGGCCCTTCCGATCTACAATGAGCAGTTCTTC CASSSRRALPIYNEQFF
TRBJ1-2 TRBV7-9 . . TGTGCCAGCAGCTTAACGGTGTCAGGAGCTAGAAATGGCTACACCTTC CASSLTVSGARNGYTF